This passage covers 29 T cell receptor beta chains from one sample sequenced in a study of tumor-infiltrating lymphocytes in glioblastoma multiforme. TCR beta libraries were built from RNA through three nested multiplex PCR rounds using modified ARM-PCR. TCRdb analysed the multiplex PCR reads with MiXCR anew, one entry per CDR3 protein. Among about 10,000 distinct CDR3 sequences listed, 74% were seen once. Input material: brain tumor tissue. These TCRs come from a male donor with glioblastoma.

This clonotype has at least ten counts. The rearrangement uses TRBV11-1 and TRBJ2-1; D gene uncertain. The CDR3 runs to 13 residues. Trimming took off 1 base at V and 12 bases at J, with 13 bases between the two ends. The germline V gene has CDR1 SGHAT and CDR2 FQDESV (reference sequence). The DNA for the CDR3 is TGTGCCAGCAGCTTAGGCCACTGGTTTGGGCAGTTCTTC. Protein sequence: CASSLGHWFGQFF.

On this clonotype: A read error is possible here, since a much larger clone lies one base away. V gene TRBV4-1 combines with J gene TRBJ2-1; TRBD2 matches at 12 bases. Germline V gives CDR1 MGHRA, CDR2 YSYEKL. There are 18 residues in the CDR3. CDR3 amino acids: CASSLYPPGLAGLNEEFF. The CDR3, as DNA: TGCGCCAGCAGCCTATACCCTCCGGGACTAGCGGGTCTCAATGAGGAGTTCTTC.

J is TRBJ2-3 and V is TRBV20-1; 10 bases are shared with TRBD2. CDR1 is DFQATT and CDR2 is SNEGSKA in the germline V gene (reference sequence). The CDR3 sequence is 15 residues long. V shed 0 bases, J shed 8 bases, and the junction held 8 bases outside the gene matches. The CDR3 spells CSARDEERGGRTQYF. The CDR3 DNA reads TGCAGTGCTAGAGATGAGGAGCGGGGGGGCCGTACGCAGTATTTT.

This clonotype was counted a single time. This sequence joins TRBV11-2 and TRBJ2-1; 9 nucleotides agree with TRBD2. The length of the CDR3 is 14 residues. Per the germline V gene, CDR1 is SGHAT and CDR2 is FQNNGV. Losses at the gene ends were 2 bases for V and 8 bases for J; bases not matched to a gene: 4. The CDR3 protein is CASSLWVAGDEQFF. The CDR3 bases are TGTGCCAGCAGCTTATGGGTAGCGGGGGATGAGCAGTTCTTC.

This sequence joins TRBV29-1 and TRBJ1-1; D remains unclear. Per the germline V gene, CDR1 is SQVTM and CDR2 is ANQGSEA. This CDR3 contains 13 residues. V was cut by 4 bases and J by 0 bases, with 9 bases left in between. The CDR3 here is CSVVSPMNTEAFF. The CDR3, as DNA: TGCAGCGTTGTTTCCCCGATGAACACTGAAGCTTTCTTT.

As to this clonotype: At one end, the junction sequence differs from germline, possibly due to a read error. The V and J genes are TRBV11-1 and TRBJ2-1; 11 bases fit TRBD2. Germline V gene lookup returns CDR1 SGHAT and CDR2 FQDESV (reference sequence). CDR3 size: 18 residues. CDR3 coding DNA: TGTGCCAGCAGCAGCTCCAGGGAACTAGCGGGGGCCGACAATGAGCAATTCTTC. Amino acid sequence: CASSSSRELAGADNEQFF.

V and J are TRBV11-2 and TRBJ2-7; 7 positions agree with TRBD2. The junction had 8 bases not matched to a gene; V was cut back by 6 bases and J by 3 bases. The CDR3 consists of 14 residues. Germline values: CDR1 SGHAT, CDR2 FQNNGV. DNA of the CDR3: TGTGCCAGCAGGACGACTGGGGAGGGCTACGAGCAGTACTTC. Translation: CASRTTGEGYEQYF.

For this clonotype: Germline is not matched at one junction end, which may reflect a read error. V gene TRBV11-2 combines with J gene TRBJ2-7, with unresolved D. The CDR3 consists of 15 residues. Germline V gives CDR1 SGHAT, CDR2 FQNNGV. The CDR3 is CACSLVVCVSYEQYF. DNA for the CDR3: TGTGCCTGCAGCTTAGTGGTCTGTGTCTCCTACGAGCAGTACTTC.

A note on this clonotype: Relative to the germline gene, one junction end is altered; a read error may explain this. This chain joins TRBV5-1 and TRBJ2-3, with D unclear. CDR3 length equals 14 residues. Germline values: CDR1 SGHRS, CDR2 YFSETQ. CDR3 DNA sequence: TGCGACAGCAGCCAGGACCTACACACAGATACACAGTATTTT. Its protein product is CDSSQDLHTDTQYF. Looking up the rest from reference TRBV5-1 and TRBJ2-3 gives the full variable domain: KAGVTQTPRYLIKTRGQQVTLSCSPISGHRSVSWYQQTPGQGLQFLFEYFSETQRNKGNFPGRFSGRQFSNSRSEMNVSTLELGDSALYLCDSSQDLHTDTQYFGPGTRLTVL.

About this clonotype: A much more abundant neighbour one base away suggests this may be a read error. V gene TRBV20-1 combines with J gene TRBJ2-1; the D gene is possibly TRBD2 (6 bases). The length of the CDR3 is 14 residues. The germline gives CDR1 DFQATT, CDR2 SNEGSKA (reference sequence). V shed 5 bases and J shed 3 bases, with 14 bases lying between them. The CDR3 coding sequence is TGCAGTGCTCGGAGCGGGCGATTCTACAATGAGCAGTTCTTC. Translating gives CSARSGRFYNEQFF.

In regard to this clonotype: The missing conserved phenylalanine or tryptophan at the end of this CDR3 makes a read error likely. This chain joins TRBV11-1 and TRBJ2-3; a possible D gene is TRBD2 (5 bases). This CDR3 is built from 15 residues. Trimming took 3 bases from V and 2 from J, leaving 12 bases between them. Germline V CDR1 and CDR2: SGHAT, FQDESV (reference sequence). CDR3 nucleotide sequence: TGTGCCAGCAGCTTGACTAATGATCCCACAGATACGCAGTATTCT. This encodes CASSLTNDPTDTQYS.

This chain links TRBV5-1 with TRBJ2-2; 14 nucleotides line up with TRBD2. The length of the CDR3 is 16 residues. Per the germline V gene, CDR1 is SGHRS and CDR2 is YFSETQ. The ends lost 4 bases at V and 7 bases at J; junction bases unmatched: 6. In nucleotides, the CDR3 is TGCGCCAGCAGCGAGGGACTAGCGGGAGTAGACGGGGAGCTGTTTTTT. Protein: CASSEGLAGVDGELFF. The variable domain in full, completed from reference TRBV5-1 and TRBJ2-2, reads KAGVTQTPRYLIKTRGQQVTLSCSPISGHRSVSWYQQTPGQGLQFLFEYFSETQRNKGNFPGRFSGRQFSNSRSEMNVSTLELGDSALYLCASSEGLAGVDGELFFGEGSRLTVL.

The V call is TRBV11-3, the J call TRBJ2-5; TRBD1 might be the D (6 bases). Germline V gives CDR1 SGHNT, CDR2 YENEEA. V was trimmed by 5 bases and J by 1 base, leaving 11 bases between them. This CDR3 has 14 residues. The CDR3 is CASSDTGIQETQYF. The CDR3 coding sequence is TGTGCCAGCAGCGACACAGGGATCCAAGAGACCCAGTACTTC.

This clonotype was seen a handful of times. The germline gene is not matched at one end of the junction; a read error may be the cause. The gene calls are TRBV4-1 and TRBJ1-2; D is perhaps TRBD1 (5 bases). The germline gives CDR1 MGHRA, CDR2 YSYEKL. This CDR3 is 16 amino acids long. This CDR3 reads CASSQDRYRGNYGYAF. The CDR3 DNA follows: TGCGCCAGCAGCCAGGATCGATATAGGGGAAACTATGGCTACGCCTTC.

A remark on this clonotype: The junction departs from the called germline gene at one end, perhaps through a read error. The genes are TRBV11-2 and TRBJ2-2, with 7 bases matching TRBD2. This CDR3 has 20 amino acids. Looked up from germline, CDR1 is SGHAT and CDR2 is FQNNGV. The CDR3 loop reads CASTPSLGQGLAVNTGKLFF. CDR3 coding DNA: TGCGCCAGCACCCCCTCACTCGGCCAAGGGCTAGCGGTAAACACCGGGAAGCTGTTTTTT. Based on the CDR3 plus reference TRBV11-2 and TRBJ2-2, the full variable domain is EAGVAQSPRYKIIEKRQSVAFWCNPISGHATLYWYQQILGQGPKLLIQFQNNGVVDDSQLPKDRFSAERLKGVDSTLKIQPAKLEDSAVYLCASTPSLGQGLAVNTGKLFFGEGSRLTVL.

CDR3 loop: CASSPDQTGRTEAFF. For the CDR3, the DNA is TGCGCCAGCAGCCCAGACCAGACAGGGCGAACTGAAGCTTTCTTT. The genes are TRBV4-1 and TRBJ1-1; 7 positions match TRBD1. J was trimmed by 5 bases and V by 4 bases; bases with no gene match: 10. CDR1 and CDR2 (germline): MGHRA, YSYEKL. This CDR3 contains 15 residues.

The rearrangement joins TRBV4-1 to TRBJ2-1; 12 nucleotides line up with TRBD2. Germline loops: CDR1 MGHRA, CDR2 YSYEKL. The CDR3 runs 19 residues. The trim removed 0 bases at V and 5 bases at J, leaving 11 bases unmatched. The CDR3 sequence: CASSQEASGRAIQDNEQFF. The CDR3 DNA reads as TGCGCCAGCAGCCAAGAGGCTAGCGGGAGGGCCATTCAGGACAATGAGCAGTTCTTC.

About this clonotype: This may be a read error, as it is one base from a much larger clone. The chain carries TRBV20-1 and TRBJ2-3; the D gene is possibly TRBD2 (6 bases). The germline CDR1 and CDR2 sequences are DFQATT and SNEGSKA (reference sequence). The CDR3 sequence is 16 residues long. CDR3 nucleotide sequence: TGCAGTGCTAGTCCTAGGGCACTAACTAGCATAGATACGCAGTATTTT. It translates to CSASPRALTSIDTQYF.

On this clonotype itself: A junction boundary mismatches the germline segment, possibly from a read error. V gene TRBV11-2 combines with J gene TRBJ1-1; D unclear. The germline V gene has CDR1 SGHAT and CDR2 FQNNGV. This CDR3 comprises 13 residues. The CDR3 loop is CTSSLVPYTEAFF. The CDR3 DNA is TGTACCAGCAGCTTAGTCCCATACACTGAAGCTTTCTTT.

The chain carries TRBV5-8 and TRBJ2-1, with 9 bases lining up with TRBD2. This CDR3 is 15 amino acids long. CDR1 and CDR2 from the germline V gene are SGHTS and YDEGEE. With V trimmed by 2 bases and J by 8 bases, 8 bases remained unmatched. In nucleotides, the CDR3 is TGTGCCAGCAGCTTCAGGGTAGCGGGAGCTGATGAGCAGTTCTTC. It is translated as CASSFRVAGADEQFF.

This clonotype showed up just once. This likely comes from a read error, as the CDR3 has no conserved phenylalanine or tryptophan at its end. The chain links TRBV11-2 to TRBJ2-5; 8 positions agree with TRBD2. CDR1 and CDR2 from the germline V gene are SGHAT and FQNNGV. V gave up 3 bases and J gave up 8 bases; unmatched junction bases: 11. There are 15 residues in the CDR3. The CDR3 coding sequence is TGTGCCAGCAGCTTTAGCGGGACCGGCAAGGGAACCCAGTACTTG. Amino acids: CASSFSGTGKGTQYL.

The DNA for the CDR3 is TGTGCCAGCAGTAGGACAGCCAGCTCCTACGAGCAGTACTTC. Its translation is CASSRTASSYEQYF. The genes are TRBV6-1 and TRBJ2-7; tentatively, D is TRBD1 (6 bases). This CDR3 spans 14 amino acids. V lost 5 bases and J 0 bases, leaving 11 bases between the germline ends. Germline V gives CDR1 MNHNS, CDR2 SASEGT.

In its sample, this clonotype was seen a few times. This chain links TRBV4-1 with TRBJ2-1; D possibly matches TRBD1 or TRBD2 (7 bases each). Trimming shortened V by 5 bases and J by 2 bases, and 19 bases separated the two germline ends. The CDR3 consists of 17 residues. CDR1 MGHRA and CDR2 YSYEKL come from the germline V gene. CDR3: CASSIQGGRAPYNEQFF. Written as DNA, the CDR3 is TGCGCCAGCAGCATCCAGGGGGGGCGGGCGCCCTACAATGAGCAGTTCTTC.

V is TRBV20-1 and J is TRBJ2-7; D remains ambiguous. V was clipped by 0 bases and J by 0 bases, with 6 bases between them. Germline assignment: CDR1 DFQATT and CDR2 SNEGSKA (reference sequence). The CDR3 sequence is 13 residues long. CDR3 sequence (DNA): TGCAGTGCTAGAGAGGCGGACTCCTACGAGCAGTACTTC. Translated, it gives CSAREADSYEQYF.

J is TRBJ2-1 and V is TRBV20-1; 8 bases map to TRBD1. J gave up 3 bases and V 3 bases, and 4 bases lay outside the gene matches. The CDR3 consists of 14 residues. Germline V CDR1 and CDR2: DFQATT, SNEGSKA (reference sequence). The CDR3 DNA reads TGCAGTGCTAGGGACAGGGTGAACTACAATGAGCAGTTCTTC. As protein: CSARDRVNYNEQFF.

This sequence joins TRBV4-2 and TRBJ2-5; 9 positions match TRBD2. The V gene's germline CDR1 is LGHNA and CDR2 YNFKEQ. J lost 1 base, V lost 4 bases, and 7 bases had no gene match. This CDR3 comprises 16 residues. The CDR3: CASSLENSGSQETQYF. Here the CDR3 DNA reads TGTGCCAGCAGCCTAGAGAATAGCGGGAGCCAAGAGACCCAGTACTTC.

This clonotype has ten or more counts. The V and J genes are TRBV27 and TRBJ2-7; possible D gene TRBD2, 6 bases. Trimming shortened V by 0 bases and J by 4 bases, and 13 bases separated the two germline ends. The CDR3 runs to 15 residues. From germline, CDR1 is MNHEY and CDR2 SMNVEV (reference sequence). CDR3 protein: CASSLSPPTRYEQYF. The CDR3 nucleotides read TGTGCCAGCAGTTTATCCCCTCCGACTAGATACGAGCAGTACTTC.

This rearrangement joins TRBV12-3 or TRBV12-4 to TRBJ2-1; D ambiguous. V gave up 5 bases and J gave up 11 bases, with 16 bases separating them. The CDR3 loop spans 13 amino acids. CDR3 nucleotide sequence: TGTGCCAGCAGTCCCCGGGCCTTTGAACAGCAGTTCTTC. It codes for CASSPRAFEQQFF.

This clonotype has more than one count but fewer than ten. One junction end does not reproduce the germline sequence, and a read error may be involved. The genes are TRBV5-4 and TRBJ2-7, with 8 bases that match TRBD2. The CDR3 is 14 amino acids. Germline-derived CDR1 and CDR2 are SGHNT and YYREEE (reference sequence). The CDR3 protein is CASSLRSGSGEQYF. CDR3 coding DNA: TGTGCCAGCAGCTTAAGGAGCGGGAGTGGCGAGCAATACTTC.